Shown below are 26 T cell receptor beta chains from a single sample sequenced in a study of T-cell reconstitution after alpha-beta-depleted transplantation in children. Construction of the TCRbeta library involved unique molecular identifiers. Each CDR3 protein gets one entry after TCRdb re-called the PCR reads with MiXCR. The sample lists around 8,600 distinct CDR3 sequences; around 17% were seen once. Material: PBMCs, mostly from graft donor cells, obtained 60 days after TCRalphabeta/CD19-depleted stem cell transplant. Every receptor here comes from a girl younger than two who had a stem cell transplant for combined immunodeficiency, so the T cells may come from the graft donor.

The chain carries TRBV7-9 and TRBJ2-7; D not certain. The CDR3 runs to 13 residues. With 4 bases removed from V and 4 bases from J, the gap between germline ends came to 11 bases. Germline loops: CDR1 SEHNR, CDR2 FQNEAQ (reference sequence). The CDR3 DNA is TGTGCCAGCAGCTGGCCGGGCGCATACGAGCAGTACTTC. Translating gives CASSWPGAYEQYF.

This clonotype was seen a few times. The rearrangement uses TRBV7-6 and TRBJ1-1; tentatively, D is TRBD1 (6 bases). This CDR3 has 14 residues. Deletions cut 5 bases from V and 3 bases from J, with 13 bases between. CDR1 is SGHVS, CDR2 FNYEAQ, per germline. CDR3 sequence (DNA): TGTGCCAGCAGCCCACAGGGATGGCACACTGAAGCTTTCTTT. Translated: CASSPQGWHTEAFF.

This clonotype has at least ten counts. The rearrangement uses TRBV20-1 and TRBJ2-1; TRBD2 aligns across 9 bases. Trimming cost V 6 bases and J 3 bases; bases outside gene matches: 12. Germline V gene sequence: CDR1 DFQATT, CDR2 SNEGSKA (reference sequence). There are 16 residues in the CDR3. The CDR3 loop is CSAHPTKAGGYNEQFF. In nucleotides, the CDR3 is TGCAGTGCCCATCCCACTAAAGCGGGAGGCTACAATGAGCAGTTCTTC.

V gene TRBV4-1 combines with J gene TRBJ2-1, with D possibly being TRBD2 (6 bases). The germline V gene encodes CDR1 MGHRA and CDR2 YSYEKL. The CDR3 consists of 15 residues. Trimming took 1 base from V and 9 from J, leaving 16 bases between them. CDR3 in DNA: TGCGCCAGCAGCCAAGTAACTACAGTTAGCGGTGAGCAGTTCTTC. This gives the protein CASSQVTTVSGEQFF.

This clonotype was observed many times. The V call is TRBV25-1, the J call TRBJ1-5; 8 positions agree with TRBD1. Germline V CDR1 and CDR2: MGHDK, SYGVNS. Germline trimming cut 4 bases from V and 6 bases from J; bases unmatched to any gene: 11. This CDR3 has 16 residues. CDR3 region: CASSGGQVNAGQPQHF. CDR3 DNA sequence: TGTGCCAGCAGTGGGGGACAGGTTAACGCGGGTCAGCCCCAGCATTTT.

As to this clonotype: It may be a read error: a sequence one base away is much more abundant. The final CDR3 position lacks the conserved phenylalanine or tryptophan, pointing to a likely read error. The chain has TRBV20-1 and TRBJ1-5; 8 nucleotides line up with TRBD1. Trimming removed 3 bases from V and 4 bases from J; junction bases left unmatched: 11. Germline values: CDR1 DFQATT, CDR2 SNEGSKA (reference sequence). This CDR3 region has 16 residues. The DNA for the CDR3 is TGCAGTGCTAGGCAGTTTGGGACAGGTCGGAATCAGCCCCAGCATATT. This translates into CSARQFGTGRNQPQHI.

This clonotype was seen at least ten times. The chain joins TRBV7-8 to TRBJ1-2; D is undetermined. This CDR3 contains 14 residues. V lost 0 bases and J 8 bases, leaving 13 bases between the germline ends. Germline V gene lookup returns CDR1 SGHVS and CDR2 FQNEAQ. Here the CDR3 DNA reads TGTGCCAGCAGCTTAGCGCAACGAAGTCGAGGCTACACCTTC. This gives the protein CASSLAQRSRGYTF.

The V gene is TRBV6-5, the J gene TRBJ1-5; D is unclear. Germline CDR1 reads MNHEY; CDR2 reads SVGAGI. The CDR3 is made up of 15 amino acids. V shed 5 bases and J shed 0 bases, with 11 bases lying between them. The CDR3 spells CASSTRPISNQPQHF. The DNA for the CDR3 is TGTGCCAGCAGTACGAGGCCCATTAGCAATCAGCCCCAGCATTTT.

This clonotype has at least ten counts. This chain joins TRBV7-2 and TRBJ1-2; 8 bases agree with TRBD1. After removal of 6 bases from V and 8 bases from J, the junction contained 11 bases not matched to a gene. This CDR3 spans 14 amino acids. Germline CDR1 SGHTA, CDR2 FQGNSA. The CDR3 region is CASSKGQGSDGYTF. The CDR3, as DNA: TGTGCCAGCAGTAAAGGACAGGGTAGTGACGGCTACACCTTC.

This clonotype has just a few counts. This chain uses TRBV27 with TRBJ2-1; D assignment may be TRBD1 or TRBD2 (5 bases each). The CDR3 covers 14 residues. Trimming removed 7 bases from V and 0 bases from J, with 10 bases in between. The germline V gene encodes CDR1 MNHEY and CDR2 SMNVEV (reference sequence). CDR3 bases: TGTGCCAGCATGGGGACGAGCTCCTACAATGAGCAGTTCTTC. Its translation: CASMGTSSYNEQFF.

At least ten counts were recorded for this clonotype. V and J are TRBV20-1 and TRBJ2-1; TRBD2 matches at 9 bases. The CDR3 is 15 residues long. Germline assignment: CDR1 DFQATT and CDR2 SNEGSKA (reference sequence). V trimming: 0 bases; J trimming: 7 bases; junction bases outside the gene matches: 7. In DNA, the CDR3 is TGCAGTGCTAGAGATCTTAGCGGGGGAGTGAATGAGCAGTTCTTC. It is translated as CSARDLSGGVNEQFF.

Many counts were recorded for this clonotype. The CDR3 nucleotides read TGCAGTGCTAGAGATCCTTCGGGTGCAGGAGATACGCAGTATTTT. Its protein product is CSARDPSGAGDTQYF. The chain joins TRBV20-1 to TRBJ2-3; D call uncertain. The CDR3 extends over 15 amino acids. CDR1 is DFQATT and CDR2 is SNEGSKA in the germline V gene (reference sequence). Trimming cost V 0 bases and J 5 bases, with 15 bases left between them.

This clonotype was counted many times. The chain combines TRBV4-2 with TRBJ2-3; 7 bases align to TRBD2. Trimming cost V 3 bases and J 0 bases; bases outside gene matches: 6. Germline loops: CDR1 LGHNA, CDR2 YNFKEQ. The CDR3 totals 16 residues. The DNA of the CDR3 is TGTGCCAGCAGCCAGATGGCGGGAGATAGCACAGATACGCAGTATTTT. As protein: CASSQMAGDSTDTQYF.

With regard to this clonotype: A much larger clonotype is one base distant, so this may be a read error. The chain combines TRBV7-2 with TRBJ1-2, with a weak D call TRBD1 (6 bases). The germline CDR1 and CDR2 sequences are SGHTA and FQGNSA. The CDR3 loop spans 13 amino acids. CDR3 in DNA: TGTGCCAGCAGTTTACAGGGACGCGGTGGCTACCCCTTC. Translated, it gives CASSLQGRGGYPF.

This chain uses TRBV7-3 with TRBJ2-3; D possibly matches TRBD1 or TRBD2 (5 bases each). There are 14 residues in the CDR3. The germline V gene encodes CDR1 SGHTA and CDR2 FQGTGA. V was trimmed by 5 bases and J by 2 bases, leaving 11 bases between them. CDR3 nucleotides: TGTGCCAGCAGCCTGGGGACCCTCACAGATACGCAGTATTTT. As protein: CASSLGTLTDTQYF. The whole variable domain, remainder taken from reference TRBV7-3 and TRBJ2-3, is GAGVSQTPSNKVTEKGKYVELRCDPISGHTALYWYRQSLGQGPEFLIYFQGTGAADDSGLPNDRFFAVRPEGSVSTLKIQRTERGDSAVYLCASSLGTLTDTQYFGPGTRLTVL.

This clonotype was seen only a few times. The CDR3 bases are TGTGCCAGCAGCCGGGGACAGCAAGAGACCCAGTACTTC. Translated: CASSRGQQETQYF. The chain couples TRBV9 to TRBJ2-5; the match to TRBD1 covers 7 bases. The germline CDR1 and CDR2 sequences are SGDLS and YYNGEE. CDR3 length equals 13 residues. The junction had 2 bases not matched to a gene; V was cut back by 4 bases and J by 2 bases. The entire variable domain, with the rest obtained from reference TRBV9 and TRBJ2-5, is as follows: DSGVTQTPKHLITATGQRVTLRCSPRSGDLSVYWYQQSLDQGLQFLIQYYNGEERAKGNILERFSAQQFPDLHSELNLSSLELGDSALYFCASSRGQQETQYFGPGTRLLVL.

The CDR3 sequence is CASSTRASGGGETQYF. DNA for the CDR3: TGTGCCAGCAGTACAAGGGCTAGCGGAGGGGGGGAGACCCAGTACTTC. V usage is TRBV7-2 and J usage is TRBJ2-5; TRBD2 might be the D (7 bases). V lost 6 bases to trimming and J lost 5 bases, with 22 bases between them. Germline CDR1 reads SGHTA; CDR2 reads FQGNSA. The CDR3 runs 16 residues. Combining the CDR3 with reference TRBV7-2 and TRBJ2-5 gives the whole variable domain GAGVSQSPSNKVTEKGKDVELRCDPISGHTALYWYRQSLGQGLEFLIYFQGNSAPDKSGLPSDRFSAERTGGSVSTLTIQRTQQEDSAVYLCASSTRASGGGETQYFGPGTRLLVL.

This clonotype was seen ten or more times. The CDR3 DNA follows: TGTGCCAGCAATGTTGGAAGGGGACAGGGGGTGAACACTGAAGCTTTCTTT. Translation gives CASNVGRGQGVNTEAFF. The chain combines TRBV6-5 with TRBJ1-1, with TRBD1 identical over 11 bases. Germline V gene lookup returns CDR1 MNHEY and CDR2 SVGAGI. CDR3 size: 17 residues. With V trimmed by 7 bases and J by 0 bases, 10 bases remained unmatched.

This clonotype has ten or more counts. The chain employs TRBV15 and TRBJ2-4; no reliable D call. The CDR3 sequence is 13 residues long. CDR1 and CDR2 (germline): LNHNV, YYDKDF (reference sequence). Trimming removed 4 bases at V and 0 bases at J, with 4 bases between. The CDR3 nucleotides read TGTGCCACCAGCATTCTAGCCAAAAACATTCAGTACTTC. Translated: CATSILAKNIQYF.

This rearrangement joins TRBV18 to TRBJ2-1; 12 nucleotides match TRBD2. CDR3 length equals 16 residues. CDR1 is KGHSH, CDR2 LQKENI, per germline. Germline trimming cut 0 bases from V and 6 bases from J; bases unmatched to any gene: 3. CDR3 in DNA: TGTGCCAGCTCACCACCGGGACTAGCGGGCCTCAATGAGCAGTTCTTC. Protein: CASSPPGLAGLNEQFF. Based on the CDR3 plus reference TRBV18 and TRBJ2-1, the full variable domain is NAGVMQNPRHLVRRRGQEARLRCSPMKGHSHVYWYRQLPEEGLKFMVYLQKENIIDESGMPKERFSAEFPKEGPSILRIQQVVRGDSAAYFCASSPPGLAGLNEQFFGPGTRLTVL.

This clonotype was detected many times. This chain joins TRBV6-5 and TRBJ2-1; D remains unclear. Germline V lookup: CDR1 MNHEY, CDR2 SVGAGI. The germline V and J ends were trimmed by 7 bases and 0 bases, with 13 bases remaining between them. The CDR3 sequence is 15 residues long. In DNA, the CDR3 is TGTGCCAGCAACCTTCGCCGCAGCTCCTACAATGAGCAGTTCTTC. Amino acids: CASNLRRSSYNEQFF.

The table lists this clonotype with a few counts. One end of the junction fails to match germline, which may point to a read error. The chain carries TRBV20-1 and TRBJ2-3, with 13 bases aligning to TRBD2. The CDR3 has 16 amino acids. From germline, CDR1 is DFQATT and CDR2 SNEGSKA (reference sequence). This CDR3 is CSAIGLAGVLGTDTQF. As DNA, the CDR3 is TGCAGTGCTATAGGACTAGCGGGGGTCCTTGGTACAGATACGCAGTTT.

This clonotype was seen repeatedly, ten times or more. This chain's CDR3 is CATSDLVGGNYNEQFF. The CDR3 nucleotides are TGTGCCACCAGTGATTTAGTGGGGGGAAATTACAATGAGCAGTTCTTC. The chain employs TRBV24-1 and TRBJ2-1; tentative D call: TRBD2 (6 bases). Trimming stripped 1 base from V and 4 bases from J, with 13 bases between. The CDR3 length is 16 residues. CDR1 and CDR2 from the germline V gene are KGHDR and SFDVKD.

CDR3: CASSLGLLRTDTQYF. CDR3 bases: TGTGCCAGCAGCTTGGGTCTACTCCGCACAGATACGCAGTATTTT. The chain joins TRBV5-6 to TRBJ2-3; D ambiguous. CDR3 length: 15 residues. V was pared by 0 bases and J by 1 base, with 9 bases between. From germline, CDR1 is SGHDT and CDR2 YYEEEE.

This clonotype was counted ten times or more. The chain has TRBV20-1 and TRBJ2-1, with D uncertain. Trimming cost V 1 base and J 4 bases, with 8 bases left between them. Germline V CDR1 and CDR2: DFQATT, SNEGSKA (reference sequence). This CDR3 spans 13 amino acids. The CDR3 is CSARALRYNEQFF. CDR3 coding DNA: TGCAGTGCTAGAGCCCTCAGATACAATGAGCAGTTCTTC.

This clonotype was seen many times. The rearrangement joins TRBV28 to TRBJ1-5; 9 bases match TRBD1. The CDR3 sequence is 18 residues long. The V gene end was trimmed by 8 bases and the J gene end by 3 bases; junction bases not matched to a gene: 17. CDR1 MDHEN and CDR2 SYDVKM come from the germline V gene. The DNA of the CDR3 is TGTGCCAGCGAAATTAGGACAGGGGAAGGGGGTGTCAATCAGCCCCAGCATTTT. It encodes CASEIRTGEGGVNQPQHF.